One sample yielded the 3 T cell receptor beta chains listed below, sequenced in a study of a mutant IDH1 vaccine in newly diagnosed glioma (dated by TCRdb to the early 2020s). The library was generated by the immunoSEQ multiplex PCR assay. TCRdb holds this immuneACCESS table with in-frame rearrangements only. Some clones are missing; in checked studies, unresolved V genes explain under half, and the rest has no known cause. The sample yields approximately 58,000 clones; around four fifths were counted once. The top ten clones comprise 3.8% of the sample. The meaning of the sample's time point label: week 47, end of study. A 20-mer mutant IDH1 peptide at 300 micrograms in Montanide made up each vaccine dose, which was injected subcutaneously together with topical imiquimod. These receptors are not linked to any known antigen. Specimen: PBMCs, collected from a glioma patient whose treatment included an IDH1 peptide vaccine. The receptors were gathered from a man aged 30-40 years with glioma.

V and J are TRBV18 and TRBJ1-1; D possibly corresponds to TRBD1 (5 bases). This CDR3 is 15 amino acids long. Trimming stripped 3 bases from V and 5 bases from J, with 16 bases between. Germline assignment: CDR1 KGHSH and CDR2 LQKENI. CDR3 bases: TGTGCCAGCTCACCGCCTTCCGCACGACAGACTGAAGCTTTCTTT. This codes for CASSPPSARQTEAFF.

This clone was observed a few times. V gene TRBV19 combines with J gene TRBJ1-5, with 8 bases fitting TRBD1. This CDR3 is 16 amino acids long. Looked up from germline, CDR1 is LNHDA and CDR2 is SQIVND (reference sequence). With 2 bases clipped from V and 2 bases from J, the junction kept 5 bases outside the gene matches. In nucleotides, the CDR3 is TGTGCCAGTAGTATAATAACAGGGGGAGGCAATCAGCCCCAGCATTTT. Translation gives CASSIITGGGNQPQHF. The full variable domain, completed using reference TRBV19 and TRBJ1-5, is DGGITQSPKYLFRKEGQNVTLSCEQNLNHDAMYWYRQDPGQGLRLIYYSQIVNDFQKGDIAEGYSVSREKKESFPLTVTSAQKNPTAFYLCASSIITGGGNQPQHFGDGTRLSIL.

The CDR3 here is CASTSGDRGFEGYTF. DNA of the CDR3: TGTGCCAGCACCTCGGGGGACAGGGGGTTCGAAGGCTACACCTTC. The rearrangement joins TRBV6-5 to TRBJ1-2, with 11 bases that match TRBD1. The CDR3 loop spans 15 amino acids. The germline CDR1 and CDR2 sequences are MNHEY and SVGAGI. V trimming: 7 bases; J trimming: 8 bases; junction bases outside the gene matches: 12.